One sample yielded the 11 T cell receptor beta chains listed below, sequenced in a study of response to subunit inactivated influenza vaccine. TCRdb fed the RT-PCR reads into MiXCR, producing one record per CDR3 protein. The top ten clones hold 13% of a sample with fewer than 700,000 distinct CDR3 sequences, roughly 13% of them seen once. The sample in question was PBMCs from blood, obtained roughly 48 days after vaccination. The receptors originated from a man aged 50 to 59 who received an inactivated influenza vaccine.

The V and J genes are TRBV9 and TRBJ2-3; 10 nucleotides agree with TRBD2. Trimming cost V 3 bases and J 5 bases; bases outside gene matches: 12. Looked up from germline, CDR1 is SGDLS and CDR2 is YYNGEE. This CDR3 is 17 amino acids long. The CDR3 protein is CASSDLGLAGVRDTQYF. The CDR3 nucleotides read TGTGCCAGCAGCGACCTGGGCCTAGCGGGAGTAAGAGATACGCAGTATTTT.

This clonotype occurred a few times. J is TRBJ2-7 and V is TRBV7-2, with 13 bases lining up with TRBD2. Germline values: CDR1 SGHTA, CDR2 FQGNSA. Losses at the gene ends were 5 bases for V and 4 bases for J; bases not matched to a gene: 5. The CDR3 is made up of 15 amino acids. The DNA of the CDR3 is TGTGCCAGCAGCCCAGGGACTAGCGGGGTGTACGAGCAGTACTTC. This gives the protein CASSPGTSGVYEQYF.

A few counts support this clonotype. The chain has TRBV6-5 and TRBJ1-6; 11 bases agree with TRBD1. Trimming took 0 bases from V and 10 from J; bases not matched to a gene: 11. Looked up from germline, CDR1 is MNHEY and CDR2 is SVGAGI. The CDR3 consists of 18 residues. CDR3 loop: CASSYSSRTGGARSPLHF. The CDR3 DNA is TGTGCCAGCAGTTACTCGAGTCGGACAGGGGGCGCAAGGTCACCCCTCCACTTT.

The chain carries TRBV5-6 and TRBJ2-3; D is ambiguous. This CDR3 has 13 amino acids. The germline V gene encodes CDR1 SGHDT and CDR2 YYEEEE. The V gene lost 1 base and the J gene lost 2 bases, with 5 bases spanning the gap. The chain's CDR3 is CASSLPLTDTQYF. Here the CDR3 DNA reads TGTGCCAGCAGCTTGCCTCTCACAGATACGCAGTATTTT.

This clonotype was detected only a few times. The gene calls are TRBV4-3 and TRBJ2-1; no clear D. Trimming pared 0 bases from V and 4 bases from J, leaving 16 bases between. Per germline, CDR1 LGHNA and CDR2 YSLEER. The CDR3 is 17 residues long. The CDR3 DNA follows: TGCGCCAGCAGCCAAGATTTGTCGGAAGGGTCATACAATGAGCAGTTCTTC. It encodes CASSQDLSEGSYNEQFF.

The genes are TRBV12-3 or TRBV12-4 and TRBJ2-7, with TRBD1 identical over 7 bases. The CDR3 sequence is 15 residues long. V lost 6 bases and J lost 0; bases outside the gene matches: 8. The CDR3 DNA is TGTGCCAGCAGATCAAGGACAGGTTACTCCTACGAGCAGTACTTC. Its translation: CASRSRTGYSYEQYF.

This clonotype was picked up a small number of times. The V gene is TRBV6-1, the J gene TRBJ1-4, with a weak D call TRBD1 (5 bases). The CDR3 is 17 residues long. CDR1 MNHNS and CDR2 SASEGT come from the germline V gene. The V and J ends lost 6 bases and 0 bases respectively, with 17 bases between them. The CDR3 region has the DNA TGTGCCAGCAGCCCTGCCATCTCAGGGCCAACTAATGAAAAACTGTTTTTT. Amino acids: CASSPAISGPTNEKLFF.

This clonotype showed up many times. The genes are TRBV4-3 and TRBJ2-7; 11 bases fit TRBD2. V was clipped by 2 bases and J by 3 bases; unmatched bases: 9. CDR3 length equals 17 residues. Germline V lookup: CDR1 LGHNA, CDR2 YSLEER. CDR3 coding DNA: TGCGCCAGCAGCCAATCCAATATGGGACTAGCGGACTACGAGCAGTACTTC. Translated, it gives CASSQSNMGLADYEQYF.

The chain couples TRBV7-9 to TRBJ2-7; D is perhaps TRBD1 (5 bases). The V end lost 2 bases, the J end lost 6 bases, and 8 bases lay between the germline ends. CDR3 length: 12 residues. In germline, CDR1 is SEHNR, CDR2 FQNEAQ (reference sequence). The CDR3 bases are TGTGCCAGCAGCTTACCAGGGATCGAGCAGTACTTC. Protein: CASSLPGIEQYF. The complete variable domain, with remaining parts taken from reference TRBV7-9 and TRBJ2-7, reads DTGVSQNPRHKITKRGQNVTFRCDPISEHNRLYWYRQTLGQGPEFLTYFQNEAQLEKSRLLSDRFSAERPKGSFSTLEIQRTEQGDSAMYLCASSLPGIEQYFGPGTRLTVT.

The V and J genes are TRBV20-1 and TRBJ2-7, with 7 nucleotides matching TRBD2. The CDR3 is 14 amino acids. Germline values: CDR1 DFQATT, CDR2 SNEGSKA (reference sequence). V shed 3 bases, J shed 5 bases, and the junction held 10 bases outside the gene matches. The CDR3, as DNA: TGCAGTGCTAGTGTGGGAGGGCCGGCTGACGAGCAGTACTTC. Its protein is CSASVGGPADEQYF.

This clonotype was counted at least ten times. The chain is built from TRBV7-6 and TRBJ2-6; D ambiguous. V gave up 1 base and J gave up 2 bases, with 15 bases separating them. The CDR3 is 18 residues long. Germline assignment: CDR1 SGHVS and CDR2 FNYEAQ. The CDR3 region is CASSLERSGSAGANVLTF. The CDR3 DNA follows: TGTGCCAGCAGCTTAGAGAGGTCGGGTAGTGCTGGGGCCAACGTCCTGACTTTC.